This entry lists 11 T cell receptor beta chains sequenced from one sample in a study of vaccination effects on CD4 cells after COVID-19. Sequencing was performed with immunoSEQ multiplex PCR; in TCRdb, only in-frame clones are kept and a portion is missing. This sample has approximately 22,000 clones, with about 80% found just once. The antigens of these receptors remain unknown. Prior to sequencing, the ViraFEST assay stimulated PBMC with viral peptide pools, which expanded the antigen-specific CD4+ T cells. Culture lasted roughly 9 days before CD4+ T cell isolation. Confirmation by PCR established that the person had SARS-CoV-2 infection between March and December 2020. The material sequenced was CD4+ T cells from PBMCs cultured with a peptide pool, taken before COVID-19 vaccination. The source of these receptors is a human donor who had a prior SARS-CoV-2 infection.

The rearrangement links TRBV5-1 to TRBJ2-6; 8 nucleotides line up with TRBD2. The CDR3 sequence is 16 residues long. Germline V gene lookup returns CDR1 SGHRS and CDR2 YFSETQ. Trimming removed 2 bases from V and 11 bases from J; junction bases left unmatched: 12. The CDR3 DNA reads TGCGCCAGCAGCTTTTCCGCGGGGGGCATGAGAGACGTCCTGACTTTC. Residues: CASSFSAGGMRDVLTF.

This clone was detected only a few times. The chain joins TRBV18 to TRBJ1-1; perhaps TRBD1 as D (5 bases). In germline, CDR1 is KGHSH, CDR2 LQKENI. This CDR3 is built from 13 residues. The V end lost 4 bases, the J end lost 5 bases, and 11 bases lay between the germline ends. In DNA, the CDR3 is TGTGCCAGCTCACTTTCAGGGAAGACTGAAGCTTTCTTT. Translated, it gives CASSLSGKTEAFF.

The genes are TRBV9 and TRBJ1-1, with D possibly matching TRBD1 (5 bases). Trimming removed 2 bases at V and 4 bases at J, with 18 bases between. The CDR3 is 16 residues long. The germline V gene encodes CDR1 SGDLS and CDR2 YYNGEE. The CDR3 DNA reads TGTGCCAGCAGCGTTAGAGGGGACCTCTCTACCACTGAAGCTTTCTTT. Residues: CASSVRGDLSTTEAFF. Full variable domain (outside the CDR3, taken from reference TRBV9 and TRBJ1-1): DSGVTQTPKHLITATGQRVTLRCSPRSGDLSVYWYQQSLDQGLQFLIQYYNGEERAKGNILERFSAQQFPDLHSELNLSSLELGDSALYFCASSVRGDLSTTEAFFGQGTRLTVV.

The chain carries TRBV29-1 and TRBJ1-1; no firm D call. This CDR3 is built from 14 residues. Germline CDR1 SQVTM, CDR2 ANQGSEA. Trimming pared 7 bases from V and 0 bases from J, leaving 15 bases between. The CDR3 coding sequence is TGCAGCGCCGCGACCGAGACCATGAACACTGAAGCTTTCTTT. The encoded protein is CSAATETMNTEAFF.

The chain carries TRBV4-2 and TRBJ1-4; 10 nucleotides match TRBD1. V shed 4 bases, J shed 5 bases, and the junction held 4 bases outside the gene matches. The germline gives CDR1 LGHNA, CDR2 YNFKEQ. This CDR3 region has 15 residues. CDR3 sequence: CASSLPGQGNEKLFF. In DNA, the CDR3 is TGTGCCAGCAGCCTGCCGGGACAGGGGAATGAAAAACTGTTTTTT.

The V call is TRBV18, the J call TRBJ2-7; unclear D gene. The CDR3 extends over 12 amino acids. V lost 3 bases and J lost 2, with 5 bases in between. The germline CDR1 and CDR2 sequences are KGHSH and LQKENI. Written as DNA, the CDR3 is TGTGCCAGCTCACCGAATCCCTACGAGCAGTACTTC. Translating gives CASSPNPYEQYF. Full variable domain (outside the CDR3, taken from reference TRBV18 and TRBJ2-7): NAGVMQNPRHLVRRRGQEARLRCSPMKGHSHVYWYRQLPEEGLKFMVYLQKENIIDESGMPKERFSAEFPKEGPSILRIQQVVRGDSAAYFCASSPNPYEQYFGPGTRLTVT.

The chain carries TRBV5-1 and TRBJ1-1, with D tentatively TRBD1 (5 bases). Germline CDR1 is SGHRS and CDR2 is YFSETQ. This CDR3 is built from 15 residues. The ends were cut back, 0 bases at V and 5 bases at J, with 14 bases in the middle. CDR3 sequence reads: CASSLVGNPGTEAFF. Written as DNA, the CDR3 is TGCGCCAGCAGCTTGGTGGGCAACCCAGGGACTGAAGCTTTCTTT.

The chain uses TRBV15 and TRBJ1-4; TRBD1 matches 12 bases. CDR3 length equals 17 residues. Germline CDR1 LNHNV, CDR2 YYDKDF (reference sequence). V lost 3 bases to trimming and J lost 3 bases; unmatched junction nucleotides: 5. As DNA, the CDR3 is TGTGCCACCAGCAGCGGGACAGGGGGCATATCTAATGAAAAACTGTTTTTT. Its translation: CATSSGTGGISNEKLFF.

J is TRBJ1-2 and V is TRBV18; 7 bases agree with TRBD1. Trimming took 4 bases from V and 6 from J; bases not matched to a gene: 11. CDR1 and CDR2 (germline): KGHSH, LQKENI. The CDR3 spans 15 residues. CDR3 DNA: TGTGCCAGCTCACTCCGGACAGGCACACTGAATGGCTACACCTTC. Protein sequence: CASSLRTGTLNGYTF.

In its sample, this clone was seen a few times. This chain's CDR3 is CASSYDRRGTEAFF. The DNA for the CDR3 is TGTGCCAGCAGTTACGACAGAAGGGGAACTGAAGCTTTCTTT. The V call is TRBV6-6, the J call TRBJ1-1; D perhaps matches TRBD1 (5 bases). Germline CDR1 is MNHNY and CDR2 is SVGAGI (reference sequence). The CDR3 length is 14 residues. Trimming removed 2 bases at V and 5 bases at J, with 12 bases between.

V is TRBV18 and J is TRBJ1-5; TRBD1 might be the D (5 bases). The CDR3 is 14 amino acids. Trimming removed 0 bases from V and 6 bases from J, with 9 bases in between. Germline lookup yields CDR1 KGHSH and CDR2 LQKENI. CDR3 bases: TGTGCCAGCTCACCACCTCCGGGGACTCAGCCCCAGCATTTT. This translates into CASSPPPGTQPQHF.